These 19 T cell receptor beta chains share one sample of origin, sequenced in a study of CD8 T cells in ankylosing spondylitis. No antigen is known for these receptors. The study's findings and limits: The study identified a TCR beta motif of under ten highly homologous variants that appeared characteristic of ankylosing spondylitis blood.

MiXCR, applied by TCRdb to the 5' RACE reads, yields one record per CDR3 protein. Found here are a few hundred thousand distinct CDR3 sequences, about 22% of them singletons; the top ten hold about 17%. The sample comprised blood, either unsorted or a sorted T cell fraction (not recorded which). These receptors came from a male donor with ankylosing spondylitis.

V usage is TRBV20-1 and J usage is TRBJ2-7; 9 positions agree with TRBD2. The germline V gene has CDR1 DFQATT and CDR2 SNEGSKA (reference sequence). The CDR3 spans 14 residues. Germline trimming cut 6 bases from V and 5 bases from J; bases unmatched to any gene: 11. The chain's CDR3 is CSAKAASGTHEQYF. The CDR3 nucleotides read TGCAGTGCCAAGGCGGCTAGCGGGACCCACGAGCAGTACTTC.

This clonotype was seen a few times. The rearrangement uses TRBV29-1 and TRBJ2-5; 8 bases are shared with TRBD2. J was trimmed by 5 bases and V by 2 bases; bases with no gene match: 4. Germline CDR1 and CDR2: SQVTM and ANQGSEA. The CDR3 extends over 13 amino acids. The CDR3 spells CSVETSGGETQYF. The DNA for the CDR3 is TGCAGCGTTGAAACAAGCGGGGGCGAGACCCAGTACTTC.

This clonotype came up once. The chain uses TRBV7-2 and TRBJ2-7, with 7 bases that match TRBD2. V lost 5 bases and J lost 3; bases outside the gene matches: 7. Germline CDR1 is SGHTA and CDR2 is FQGNSA. The CDR3 totals 14 residues. The CDR3 DNA reads TGTGCCAGCAGCCCCGGGAGGCTCGGCTACGAGCAGTACTTC. This gives the protein CASSPGRLGYEQYF.

The genes are TRBV9 and TRBJ1-2, with 9 positions matching TRBD1. V was clipped by 0 bases and J by 4 bases; unmatched bases: 7. CDR1 and CDR2 (germline): SGDLS, YYNGEE. CDR3 size: 16 residues. In DNA, the CDR3 is TGTGCCAGCAGCGTAGCCTCGTTGGGACAGGGCTATGGCTACACCTTC. Amino acid sequence: CASSVASLGQGYGYTF.

J is TRBJ2-3 and V is TRBV6-1; 14 nucleotides line up with TRBD2. CDR3 length: 17 residues. Germline loops: CDR1 MNHNS, CDR2 SASEGT. V dropped 4 bases and J dropped 6; count of bases not matched to a gene: 9. CDR3 in DNA: TGTGCCAGCAGTGTCCCGGGACTAGCGGGAGTAGGTGATACGCAGTATTTT. It yields the protein CASSVPGLAGVGDTQYF.

This clonotype was seen only a few times. The genes are TRBV20-1 and TRBJ2-2, with D perhaps TRBD2 (5 bases). CDR1 and CDR2 (germline): DFQATT, SNEGSKA (reference sequence). The CDR3 sequence is 12 residues long. V was clipped by 6 bases and J by 2 bases, with 7 bases between them. The CDR3 nucleotides are TGCAGTGCAAGCGGAAACACCGGGGAGCTGTTTTTT. Translation gives CSASGNTGELFF.

The V call is TRBV5-1, the J call TRBJ2-7; 9 bases align to TRBD1. The V gene end was trimmed by 4 bases and the J gene end by 5 bases; junction bases not matched to a gene: 10. The CDR3 consists of 15 residues. Germline CDR1 SGHRS, CDR2 YFSETQ. This CDR3 reads CASSLQGAGEDEQYF. CDR3 in DNA: TGCGCCAGCAGCCTACAGGGGGCGGGCGAGGACGAGCAGTACTTC. The entire variable domain, with the rest obtained from reference TRBV5-1 and TRBJ2-7, is as follows: KAGVTQTPRYLIKTRGQQVTLSCSPISGHRSVSWYQQTPGQGLQFLFEYFSETQRNKGNFPGRFSGRQFSNSRSEMNVSTLELGDSALYLCASSLQGAGEDEQYFGPGTRLTVT.

The chain uses TRBV5-1 and TRBJ2-7; weak D call: TRBD2 (5 bases). The germline V and J ends were trimmed by 0 bases and 7 bases, with 14 bases remaining between them. This CDR3 contains 14 residues. Germline CDR1 is SGHRS and CDR2 is YFSETQ. The CDR3 region has the DNA TGCGCCAGCAGCTTGGATACTCCCTGGGAGGAGCAGTACTTC. It specifies CASSLDTPWEEQYF.

This clonotype was observed a few times. The chain links TRBV5-1 to TRBJ2-1; 7 nucleotides align to TRBD2. The CDR3 is 15 residues long. Trimming cost V 1 base and J 10 bases; bases outside gene matches: 11. Germline CDR1 SGHRS, CDR2 YFSETQ. This chain's CDR3 is CASSLSSSGMREQFF. The CDR3 coding sequence is TGCGCCAGCAGCTTGAGTTCTAGCGGTATGAGGGAGCAGTTCTTC.

J is TRBJ1-1 and V is TRBV5-1, with 9 bases matching TRBD1. The CDR3 loop spans 14 amino acids. Germline V gene sequence: CDR1 SGHRS, CDR2 YFSETQ. The ends lost 5 bases at V and 3 bases at J; junction bases unmatched: 5. The CDR3 nucleotides are TGCGCCAGCAGGCGGGACAGGGAGGACACTGAAGCTTTCTTT. Amino acid sequence: CASRRDREDTEAFF.

This sequence joins TRBV5-6 and TRBJ2-3, with 7 positions matching TRBD1. The end of the DNA is better explained by TRBJ1-5, so the J call may be wrong. Germline V lookup: CDR1 SGHDT, CDR2 YYEEEE. The CDR3 is 17 amino acids. The CDR3 nucleotides read TGTGCCAGCAGCTTGGCCGGACAGGCGGGATCCACAGATACGCAGCATTTT. Translated, it gives CASSLAGQAGSTDTQHF.

The chain carries TRBV5-1 and TRBJ2-3; D remains ambiguous. CDR1 is SGHRS, CDR2 YFSETQ, per germline. V was clipped by 5 bases and J by 1 base, with 14 bases between them. CDR3 length: 15 amino acids. CDR3 nucleotides: TGCGCCAGCAGTTCCGACGGTTACCGCACAGATACGCAGTATTTT. Amino acids: CASSSDGYRTDTQYF.

This clonotype was counted many times. This chain uses TRBV7-9 with TRBJ2-1, with 8 bases identical to TRBD1. The V gene end was trimmed by 2 bases and the J gene end by 0 bases; junction bases not matched to a gene: 3. CDR1 and CDR2 (germline): SEHNR, FQNEAQ (reference sequence). The CDR3 extends over 16 amino acids. DNA of the CDR3: TGTGCCAGCAGCTTAAGTACAGGGGGCTCCTACAATGAGCAGTTCTTC. Encoded protein: CASSLSTGGSYNEQFF.

The table lists this clonotype with a few counts. The rearrangement uses TRBV5-1 and TRBJ2-5; 13 bases map to TRBD2. This CDR3 comprises 15 residues. Germline values: CDR1 SGHRS, CDR2 YFSETQ. The J segment lost 2 bases and the V segment lost 5 bases, leaving 3 bases of the junction unmatched. The CDR3 coding sequence is TGCGCCAGCAGGGGACTAGCGGGAAGACAAGAGACCCAGTACTTC. This sequence encodes CASRGLAGRQETQYF.

This clonotype was observed many times. J is TRBJ1-5 and V is TRBV28; no firm D call. Germline V gene lookup returns CDR1 MDHEN and CDR2 SYDVKM. With 2 bases removed from V and 3 bases from J, the gap between germline ends came to 2 bases. The CDR3 is made up of 12 amino acids. CDR3 bases: TGTGCCAGCAGTTTACCCAATCAGCCCCAGCATTTT. Protein sequence: CASSLPNQPQHF.

The chain combines TRBV29-1 with TRBJ2-7, with 9 bases matching TRBD1. The V gene's germline CDR1 is SQVTM and CDR2 ANQGSEA. V lost 8 bases, J lost 3 bases, and 5 bases stayed unmatched. The CDR3 has 12 residues. CDR3 amino acids: CSSWDRDYEQYF. CDR3 sequence (DNA): TGCAGCTCGTGGGACAGGGACTACGAGCAGTACTTC.

This clonotype came up a few times. The chain carries TRBV4-1 and TRBJ1-6; D uncertain. Germline CDR1 is MGHRA and CDR2 is YSYEKL. Between the trimmed V and J ends, which lost 0 bases and 5 bases, there was a span of 14 bases. This CDR3 is 17 amino acids long. Here the CDR3 DNA reads TGCGCCAGCAGCCAAGAGGATTACACTCCTAATAATTCACCCCTCCACTTT. Protein product: CASSQEDYTPNNSPLHF.

This clonotype turned up a few times. The J gene is TRBJ2-3, the V gene TRBV29-1, with 7 nucleotides matching TRBD2. The germline gives CDR1 SQVTM, CDR2 ANQGSEA. The CDR3 has 15 residues. The J segment lost 5 bases and the V segment lost 7 bases, leaving 15 bases of the junction unmatched. The CDR3 DNA follows: TGCAGCGCCGGAGGTGGCGGGAGTCGAGGAGATACGCAGTATTTT. Its protein is CSAGGGGSRGDTQYF.

V is TRBV5-1 and J is TRBJ2-5; D assignment may be TRBD1 or TRBD2 (5 bases each). The CDR3 has 15 residues. With 1 base removed from V and 4 bases from J, the gap between germline ends came to 14 bases. Germline CDR1 is SGHRS and CDR2 is YFSETQ. The CDR3 nucleotides read TGCGCCAGCAGCTTGCCGGGGACGAAACCAGAGACCCAGTACTTC. This sequence encodes CASSLPGTKPETQYF.